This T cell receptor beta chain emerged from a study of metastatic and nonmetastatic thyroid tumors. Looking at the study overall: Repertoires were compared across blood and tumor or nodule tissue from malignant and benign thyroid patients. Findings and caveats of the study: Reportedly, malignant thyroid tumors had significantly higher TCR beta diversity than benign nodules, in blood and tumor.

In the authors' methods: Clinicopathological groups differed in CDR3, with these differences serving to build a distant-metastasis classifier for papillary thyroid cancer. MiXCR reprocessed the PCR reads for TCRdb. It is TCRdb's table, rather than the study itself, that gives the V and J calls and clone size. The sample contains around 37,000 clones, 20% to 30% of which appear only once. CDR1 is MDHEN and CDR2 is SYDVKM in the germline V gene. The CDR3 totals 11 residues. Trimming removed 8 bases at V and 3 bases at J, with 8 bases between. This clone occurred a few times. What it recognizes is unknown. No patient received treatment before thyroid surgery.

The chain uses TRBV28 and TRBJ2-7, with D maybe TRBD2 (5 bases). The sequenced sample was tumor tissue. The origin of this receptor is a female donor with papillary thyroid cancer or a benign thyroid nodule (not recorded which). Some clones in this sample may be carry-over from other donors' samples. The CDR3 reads CASGSYYEQYF. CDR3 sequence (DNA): TGTGCCAGCGGGAGCTACTACGAGCAGTACTTC.